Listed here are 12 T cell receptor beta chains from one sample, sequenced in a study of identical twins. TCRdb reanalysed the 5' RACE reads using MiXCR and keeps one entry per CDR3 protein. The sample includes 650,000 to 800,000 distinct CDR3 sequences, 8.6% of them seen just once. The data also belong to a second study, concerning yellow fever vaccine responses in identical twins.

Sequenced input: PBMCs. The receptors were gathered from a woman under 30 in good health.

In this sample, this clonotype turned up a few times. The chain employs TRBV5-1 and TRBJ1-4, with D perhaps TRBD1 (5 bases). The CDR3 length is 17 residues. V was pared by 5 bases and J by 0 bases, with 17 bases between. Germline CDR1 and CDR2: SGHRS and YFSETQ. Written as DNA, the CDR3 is TGCGCCAGCAGTTCGGCGGGGGGTAGCACAACTAATGAAAAACTGTTTTTT. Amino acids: CASSSAGGSTTNEKLFF.

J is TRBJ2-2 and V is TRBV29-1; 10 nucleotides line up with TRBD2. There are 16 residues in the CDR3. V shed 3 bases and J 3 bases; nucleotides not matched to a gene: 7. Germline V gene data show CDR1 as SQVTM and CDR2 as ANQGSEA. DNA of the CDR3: TGCAGCGTTGATTCTAGCGGGAGTTTGGACACCGGGGAGCTGTTTTTT. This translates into CSVDSSGSLDTGELFF.

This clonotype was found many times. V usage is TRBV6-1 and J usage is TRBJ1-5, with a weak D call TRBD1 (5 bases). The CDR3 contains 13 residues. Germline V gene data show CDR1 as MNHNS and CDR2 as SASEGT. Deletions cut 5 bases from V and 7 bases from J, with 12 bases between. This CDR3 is CASSPGGGQPQHF. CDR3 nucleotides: TGTGCCAGCAGTCCGGGGGGAGGGCAGCCCCAGCATTTT.

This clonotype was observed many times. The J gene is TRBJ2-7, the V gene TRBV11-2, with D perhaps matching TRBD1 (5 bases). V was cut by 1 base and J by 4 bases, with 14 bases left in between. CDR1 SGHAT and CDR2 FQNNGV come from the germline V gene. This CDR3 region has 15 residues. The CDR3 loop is CASSLAKGPYYEQYF. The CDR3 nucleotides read TGTGCCAGCAGCTTAGCCAAGGGGCCATATTACGAGCAGTACTTC.

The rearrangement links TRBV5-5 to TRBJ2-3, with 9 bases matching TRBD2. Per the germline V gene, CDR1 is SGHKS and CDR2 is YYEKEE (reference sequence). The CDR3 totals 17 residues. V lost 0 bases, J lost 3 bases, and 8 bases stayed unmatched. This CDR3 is CASSLASPGLATDTQYF. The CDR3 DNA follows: TGTGCCAGCAGCTTGGCCTCTCCGGGACTAGCTACAGATACGCAGTATTTT.

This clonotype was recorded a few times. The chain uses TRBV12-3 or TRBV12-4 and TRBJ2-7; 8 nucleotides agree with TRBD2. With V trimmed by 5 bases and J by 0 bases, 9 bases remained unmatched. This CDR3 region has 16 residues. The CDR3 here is CASSPRLATLSYEQYF. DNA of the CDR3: TGTGCCAGCAGTCCTCGACTAGCGACCCTCTCCTACGAGCAGTACTTC.

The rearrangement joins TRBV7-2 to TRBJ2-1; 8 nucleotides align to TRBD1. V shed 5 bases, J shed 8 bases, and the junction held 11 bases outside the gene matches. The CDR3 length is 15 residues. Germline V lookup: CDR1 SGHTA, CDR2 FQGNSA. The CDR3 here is CASSQRQGLRDEQFF. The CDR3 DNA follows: TGTGCCAGCAGCCAAAGACAGGGGCTAAGGGATGAGCAGTTCTTC.

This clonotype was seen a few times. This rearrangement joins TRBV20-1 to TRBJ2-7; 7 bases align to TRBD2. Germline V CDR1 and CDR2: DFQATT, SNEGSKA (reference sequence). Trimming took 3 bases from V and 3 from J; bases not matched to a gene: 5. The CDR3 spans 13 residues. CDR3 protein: CSASTPGGYEQYF. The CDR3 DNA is TGCAGTGCTAGTACCCCGGGGGGCTACGAGCAGTACTTC.

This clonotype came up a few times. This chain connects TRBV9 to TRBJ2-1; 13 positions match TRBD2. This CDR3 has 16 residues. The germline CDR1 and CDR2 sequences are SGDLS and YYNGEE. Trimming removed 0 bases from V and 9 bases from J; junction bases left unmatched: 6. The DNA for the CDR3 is TGTGCCAGCAGCGTAGGCGGACTAGCGGGGGCCCTTGAGCAGTTCTTC. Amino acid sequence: CASSVGGLAGALEQFF.

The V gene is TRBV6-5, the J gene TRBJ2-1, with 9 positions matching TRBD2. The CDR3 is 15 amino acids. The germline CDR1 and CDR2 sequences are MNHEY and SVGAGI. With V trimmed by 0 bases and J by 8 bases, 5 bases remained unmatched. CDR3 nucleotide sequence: TGTGCCAGCAGTTACTCGCGGGGGGGGTCGGATGAGCAGTTCTTC. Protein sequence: CASSYSRGGSDEQFF.

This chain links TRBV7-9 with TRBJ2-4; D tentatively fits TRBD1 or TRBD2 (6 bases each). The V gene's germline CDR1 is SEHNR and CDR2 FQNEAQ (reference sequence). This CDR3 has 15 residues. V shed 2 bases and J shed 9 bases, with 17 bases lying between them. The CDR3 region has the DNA TGTGCCAGCAGCTTATATCGGATGGGGGGCTCCATTCAGTACTTC. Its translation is CASSLYRMGGSIQYF.

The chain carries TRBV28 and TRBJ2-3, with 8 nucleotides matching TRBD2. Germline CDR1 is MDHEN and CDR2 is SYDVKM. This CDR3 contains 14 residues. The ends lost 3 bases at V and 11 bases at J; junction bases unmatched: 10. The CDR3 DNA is TGTGCCAGCAGTTTCCGGGGGGGGGCTCTAAGGCAGTATTTT. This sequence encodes CASSFRGGALRQYF.